There are a few counts of the clone carrying this TCR beta chain. Its matching antigen is unknown. Germline V gives CDR1 LGHNT, CDR2 FRNRAP. The CDR3 runs 14 residues. After removal of 6 bases from V and 4 bases from J, the junction contained 7 bases not matched to a gene. The sample is drawn from a study of CD8+ T cells in alopecia areata. Notes on the study in general: Numerous clones, expanded in lesions, remained in scalp and blood during tofacitinib.

Treatment of the sample: oral pan-JAK inhibitor, 5-10 mg twice daily. Extracted RNA was reverse transcribed into cDNA, the sequencing template. Assay: immunoSEQ multiplex PCR; the TCRdb copy retains only in-frame clones and omits some. The repertoire holds about 200,000 clones, with 35% to 40% as singletons. The specimen comprised CD4+ T cells sorted from blood, sampled around week 31, from a patient treated with tofacitinib. The gene calls are TRBV12-5 and TRBJ2-3, with 7 bases matching TRBD2. The sequence was obtained from a human donor with alopecia areata. For the CDR3, the DNA is TGTGCTAGTGGCTTCGGACTAGACGCAGATACGCAGTATTTT. This encodes CASGFGLDADTQYF. Combining the CDR3 with reference TRBV12-5 and TRBJ2-3 gives the whole variable domain DARVTQTPRHKVTEMGQEVTMRCQPILGHNTVFWYRQTMMQGLELLAYFRNRAPLDDSGMPKDRFSAEMPDATLATLKIQPSEPRDSAVYFCASGFGLDADTQYFGPGTRLTVL.